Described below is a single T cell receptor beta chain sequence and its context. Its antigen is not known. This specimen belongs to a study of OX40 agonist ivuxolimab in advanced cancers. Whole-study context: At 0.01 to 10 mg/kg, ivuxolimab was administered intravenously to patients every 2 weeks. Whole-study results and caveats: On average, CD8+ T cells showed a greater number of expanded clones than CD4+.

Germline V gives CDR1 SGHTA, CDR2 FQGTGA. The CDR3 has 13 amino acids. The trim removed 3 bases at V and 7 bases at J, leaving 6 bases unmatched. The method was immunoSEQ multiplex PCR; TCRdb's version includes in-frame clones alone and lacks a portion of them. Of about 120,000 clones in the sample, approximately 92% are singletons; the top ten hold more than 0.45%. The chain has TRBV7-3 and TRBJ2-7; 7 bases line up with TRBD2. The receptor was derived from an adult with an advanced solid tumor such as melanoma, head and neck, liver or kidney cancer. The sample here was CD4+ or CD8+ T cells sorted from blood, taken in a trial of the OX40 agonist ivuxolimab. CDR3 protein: CASSLGPGGEQYF. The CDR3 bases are TGTGCCAGCAGCTTGGGGCCCGGGGGGGAGCAGTACTTC.